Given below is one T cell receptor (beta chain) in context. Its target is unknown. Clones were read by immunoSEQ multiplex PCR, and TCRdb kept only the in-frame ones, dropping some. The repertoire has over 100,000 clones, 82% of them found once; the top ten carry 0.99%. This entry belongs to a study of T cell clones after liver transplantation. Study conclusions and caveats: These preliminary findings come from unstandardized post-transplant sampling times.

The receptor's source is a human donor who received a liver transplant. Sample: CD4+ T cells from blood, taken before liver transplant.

For the CDR3, the DNA is TGTGCCAGCTCACCCGGAACAGGGGGCGGGAATCAGCCCCAGCATTTT. As protein: CASSPGTGGGNQPQHF. The chain links TRBV18 to TRBJ1-5, with 9 bases fitting TRBD1. The V gene's germline CDR1 is KGHSH and CDR2 LQKENI. The CDR3 sequence is 16 residues long. V lost 3 bases to trimming and J lost 4 bases; unmatched junction nucleotides: 7.